The 21 T cell receptor beta chains listed next were all sequenced from one sample in a study of T-cell memory formation after mild COVID-19 (dated by TCRdb to the early 2020s). Receptor amplification or capture employed 5' RACE. The sample was run on an Illumina NovaSeq 6000. The public reads were run again by TCRdb, first through fastp at Q25 and then through MiXCR, and only productive beta chains were kept. For every CDR3 protein sequence, its rows merge into one entry that carries the most common genes and DNA. The sample data list around 300,000 distinct CDR3 sequences, and roughly an eighth of these were observed just once. The top ten hold roughly 23% of the sample. Material: PBMCs or a T cell subset sorted from them (not recorded which). The receptors stem from a man between 18 and 35 years old who had mild COVID-19 (a few samples of this study predate the infection). The sample titles of this study are shuffled in the database, so cell type and time point are left out; the donor was told from shared clones.

This chain links TRBV7-9 with TRBJ1-1, with no clear D. The V gene's germline CDR1 is SEHNR and CDR2 FQNEAQ (reference sequence). Trimming took 3 bases from V and 8 from J, leaving 16 bases between them. The CDR3 length is 14 residues. CDR3 sequence: CASSFRLRGNEAFF. The CDR3 nucleotides read TGTGCCAGCAGCTTCCGCCTTAGAGGGAACGAAGCTTTCTTT.

The J gene is TRBJ2-5, the V gene TRBV7-9; D uncertain. Germline CDR1 is SEHNR and CDR2 is FQNEAQ (reference sequence). The V gene lost 6 bases and the J gene lost 2 bases, with 13 bases spanning the gap. The CDR3 has 14 residues. The CDR3 region has the DNA TGTGCCAGCAGTTTAATCGACGGACAAGAGACCCAGTACTTC. It encodes CASSLIDGQETQYF.

This clonotype came up a few times. This chain joins TRBV20-1 and TRBJ2-4, with D unresolved. The CDR3 has 15 residues. CDR1 is DFQATT, CDR2 SNEGSKA, per germline (reference sequence). The V gene lost 3 bases and the J gene lost 0 bases, with 12 bases spanning the gap. The CDR3 sequence is CSARDGPLAKNIQYF. CDR3 coding DNA: TGCAGTGCTAGGGACGGCCCTCTAGCCAAAAACATTCAGTACTTC.

The chain uses TRBV3-1 and TRBJ2-1; TRBD2 is a possible D gene (6 bases). The CDR3 has 12 residues. The V end lost 2 bases, the J end lost 8 bases, and 7 bases lay between the germline ends. CDR1 is LGHDT and CDR2 is YNNKEL in the germline V gene (reference sequence). The CDR3 DNA reads TGTGCCAGCAGCCAAACTAGCCATGAGCAGTTCTTC. Its translation is CASSQTSHEQFF.

Points on this clonotype: This may arise from a read error, as a much more abundant clone is one base away. The chain combines TRBV6-6 with TRBJ2-7, with D possibly called TRBD1 or TRBD2 (5 bases each). The CDR3 runs to 16 residues. With 4 bases removed from V and 6 bases from J, the gap between germline ends came to 22 bases. The germline V gene has CDR1 MNHNY and CDR2 SVGAGI (reference sequence). The CDR3 sequence is CASSSHYFGTVPEQYV. CDR3 in DNA: TGTGCCAGCAGTTCCCACTACTTTGGGACGGTTCCCGAGCAGTACGTC.

Concerning this clonotype: A read error may be the cause here, since a much bigger clone is one base away. The chain employs TRBV20-1 and TRBJ2-1; 12 bases line up with TRBD2. This CDR3 comprises 15 residues. The germline CDR1 and CDR2 sequences are DFQATT and SNEGSKA (reference sequence). The CDR3 sequence is CSAGDRASGGATSFF. CDR3 bases: TGCAGTGCTGGAGATCGGGCTAGCGGGGGGGCCACCTCGTTCTTC.

The rearrangement joins TRBV29-1 to TRBJ1-5, with D perhaps matching TRBD1 (5 bases). With 5 bases removed from V and 3 bases from J, the gap between germline ends came to 11 bases. The CDR3 sequence is 13 residues long. Germline CDR1 is SQVTM and CDR2 is ANQGSEA. This CDR3 reads CSVRDSPNQPQHF. The CDR3 DNA sequence: TGCAGCGTTCGTGACAGCCCCAATCAGCCCCAGCATTTT. Supplemented by reference TRBV29-1 and TRBJ1-5, the full variable domain reads SAVISQKPSRDICQRGTSLTIQCQVDSQVTMMFWYRQQPGQSLTLIATANQGSEATYESGFVIDKFPISRPNLTFSTLTVSNMSPEDSSIYLCSVRDSPNQPQHFGDGTRLSIL.

Here the CDR3 DNA reads TGCGCCAGCAGCCTAGCACCGGGACAGGGTTACGAGCAGTACTTC. Amino acids: CASSLAPGQGYEQYF. The chain recombines TRBV4-3 with TRBJ2-7; TRBD1 matches 9 bases. The CDR3 has 15 residues. CDR1 is LGHNA, CDR2 YSLEER, per germline. V lost 4 bases to trimming and J lost 4 bases; unmatched junction nucleotides: 8.

Only a few counts were recorded for this clonotype. V gene TRBV7-9 combines with J gene TRBJ2-3; 7 nucleotides align to TRBD1. Germline CDR1 and CDR2: SEHNR and FQNEAQ (reference sequence). The V segment lost 5 bases and the J segment 4 bases; nucleotides outside the gene matches: 6. CDR3 size: 14 residues. For the CDR3, the DNA is TGTGCCAGCAGCACAGGACAGGTGGCAGATACGCAGTATTTT. Protein product: CASSTGQVADTQYF.

CDR3 DNA sequence: TGTGCCAGCAACTACCGACAGACCAACACCGGGGAGCTGTTTTTT. Amino acids: CASNYRQTNTGELFF. This chain joins TRBV7-9 and TRBJ2-2; a weak D match, TRBD1 (5 bases). This CDR3 spans 15 amino acids. Germline V gene data show CDR1 as SEHNR and CDR2 as FQNEAQ (reference sequence). The V end lost 7 bases, the J end lost 2 bases, and 14 bases lay between the germline ends.

A few counts support this clonotype. The chain has TRBV7-9 and TRBJ2-7; 10 bases agree with TRBD1. V was clipped by 4 bases and J by 2 bases; unmatched bases: 2. CDR3 size: 14 residues. In germline, CDR1 is SEHNR, CDR2 FQNEAQ (reference sequence). CDR3 protein: CASSWGQGPYEQYV. The CDR3 bases are TGTGCCAGCAGCTGGGGACAGGGGCCCTACGAGCAGTACGTC.

The chain links TRBV25-1 to TRBJ1-2; D possibly corresponds to TRBD1 (5 bases). The CDR3 runs 13 residues. Germline V gene data show CDR1 as MGHDK and CDR2 as SYGVNS. V was clipped by 3 bases and J by 8 bases, with 13 bases between them. CDR3 region: CASSEGGRRGYTF. In DNA form, the CDR3 reads TGTGCCAGCAGTGAGGGGGGACGCAGGGGCTACACCTTC.

This clonotype appeared a few times. CDR3 region: CASSLGRRTVNTEAFF. The CDR3 DNA is TGTGCCAGCAGCTTGGGGCGTCGGACGGTTAACACTGAAGCTTTCTTT. This chain links TRBV5-6 with TRBJ1-1; no firm D call. Germline CDR1 is SGHDT and CDR2 is YYEEEE. Trimming left V 0 bases short and J 2 bases short, with 14 bases between. The CDR3 sequence is 16 residues long.

This clonotype was recorded a few times. The chain uses TRBV6-2 or TRBV6-3 and TRBJ2-7; 7 bases line up with TRBD1. CDR3 length equals 15 residues. V shed 6 bases, J shed 4 bases, and the junction held 12 bases outside the gene matches. Germline V gene data show CDR1 as MNHEY and CDR2 as SVGEGT. The CDR3 sequence: CASRAQGETSYEQYV. The CDR3 DNA reads TGTGCCAGCAGAGCCCAGGGGGAAACGTCATACGAGCAGTACGTC.

This clonotype was seen a handful of times. The chain recombines TRBV20-1 with TRBJ2-3; D tentatively fits TRBD1 or TRBD2 (5 bases each). V gave up 5 bases and J gave up 2 bases, with 14 bases separating them. Germline V CDR1 and CDR2: DFQATT, SNEGSKA (reference sequence). There are 14 residues in the CDR3. CDR3 protein: CSARDPRDTDTQYF. DNA of the CDR3: TGCAGTGCTCGGGACCCCCGCGACACAGATACGCAGTATTTT.

This clonotype was observed a few times. Here the CDR3 DNA reads TGTGCCAGCAGCACTCGGGGGTCCCACAATGAGCAGTTCTTC. Its translation is CASSTRGSHNEQFF. The chain uses TRBV7-2 and TRBJ2-1, with a tentative D call TRBD2 (6 bases). CDR1 is SGHTA and CDR2 is FQGNSA in the germline V gene. The CDR3 runs to 14 residues. Trimming stripped 5 bases from V and 5 bases from J, with 13 bases between.

This clonotype was detected a few times. This rearrangement joins TRBV7-3 to TRBJ2-1; the match to TRBD2 covers 14 bases. Losses at the gene ends were 8 bases for V and 6 bases for J; bases not matched to a gene: 0. Germline CDR1 and CDR2: SGHTA and FQGTGA. This CDR3 comprises 13 residues. The DNA for the CDR3 is TGTGCCAGCGGGACTAGCGGGGGCAATGAGCAGTTCTTC. This encodes CASGTSGGNEQFF.

J is TRBJ2-5 and V is TRBV5-5, with D perhaps matching TRBD2 (6 bases). V was trimmed by 0 bases and J by 5 bases, leaving 14 bases between them. This CDR3 spans 15 amino acids. CDR1 is SGHKS and CDR2 is YYEKEE in the germline V gene (reference sequence). Written as DNA, the CDR3 is TGTGCCAGCAGCTTGGAGGAGGGGAGATTTGAGACCCAGTACTTC. Translated, it gives CASSLEEGRFETQYF. The entire variable domain, with the rest obtained from reference TRBV5-5 and TRBJ2-5, is as follows: DAGVTQSPTHLIKTRGQQVTLRCSPISGHKSVSWYQQVLGQGPQFIFQYYEKEERGRGNFPDRFSARQFPNYSSELNVNALLLGDSALYLCASSLEEGRFETQYFGPGTRLLVL.

This clonotype was seen at least ten times. The V gene is TRBV2, the J gene TRBJ1-1; 10 bases fit TRBD1. This CDR3 comprises 12 residues. Germline V lookup: CDR1 SNHLY, CDR2 FYNNEI. V gave up 11 bases and J gave up 5 bases; unmatched junction bases: 5. The CDR3 nucleotides read TGTGCCGGACGGACAGGGGGGACTGAAGCTTTCTTT. Its protein is CAGRTGGTEAFF.

This clonotype was counted only a few times. The chain couples TRBV29-1 to TRBJ2-7, with no clear D. V gave up 4 bases and J gave up 4 bases, with 11 bases separating them. This CDR3 comprises 12 residues. The germline gives CDR1 SQVTM, CDR2 ANQGSEA. CDR3 sequence: CSVAGPSYEQYV. The CDR3 DNA sequence: TGCAGCGTTGCCGGGCCATCATACGAGCAGTACGTC.

The rearrangement uses TRBV6-6 and TRBJ2-7; the match to TRBD1 covers 7 bases. The V gene's germline CDR1 is MNHNY and CDR2 SVGAGI (reference sequence). V lost 2 bases, J lost 3 bases, and 7 bases stayed unmatched. This CDR3 contains 15 residues. The CDR3 is CASSYGDRESYEQYF. Written as DNA, the CDR3 is TGTGCCAGCAGTTACGGCGACAGGGAAAGCTACGAGCAGTACTTC.